This T cell receptor beta chain was captured in a study of blood T cell repertoires in COVID-19. At the level of the study: Specimens from acute and convalescent COVID-19 originated in the United States, Italy and Spain. Sources were T cells, B-cell-depleted T cells, or PBMCs; the material itself was cDNA or gDNA.

Profiling relied on immunoSEQ multiplex PCR, and the TCRdb table lists in-frame clones only, not all of them. The top ten clones hold approximately 4.2% of a sample with approximately 230,000 clones, around 88% of them seen once. The germline gives CDR1 MNHEY, CDR2 SVGEGT. Trimming removed 5 bases at V and 3 bases at J, with 8 bases between. This CDR3 has 14 residues. Two negative PCRs, clearance, or symptom resolution characterized the recovered Cohort 3 donors. The V and J genes are TRBV6-2 or TRBV6-3 and TRBJ1-6, with no clear D. The TCR sequence derives from a woman in her 30s who had recovered from COVID-19. Source material: PBMCs or T cells enriched from blood (not recorded which). The CDR3 nucleotides read TGTGCCAGCAGTAGCGACCTCTATAATTCACCCCTCCACTTT. It is translated as CASSSDLYNSPLHF.